This entry is about one T cell receptor (beta chain). Its antigen is not known. This sample is drawn from a study of human T cells and chemical hapten exposure. Background on the study: The variation in per-sample TCR yields arose mainly from small differences in pooled library volumes. Overall study findings and caveats: Counts of expanded TCRs (at PT1) showed a positive correlation with patch test score. Having alopecia, donors may respond immunologically unlike healthy people.

The V gene end was trimmed by 0 bases and the J gene end by 10 bases; junction bases not matched to a gene: 21. Germline CDR1 reads MNHNS; CDR2 reads SASEGT. This CDR3 region has 20 residues. Time point of the sample: pre-sensitization, week 0. Documented treatment: therapeutic diphenylcyclopropenone sensitization with weekly scalp DPC. From the RACE reads, TCRdb called clonotypes with MiXCR, one entry per CDR3 protein. The sample holds approximately 100,000 distinct CDR3 sequences, 9% to 15% seen once. The V and J genes are TRBV6-1 and TRBJ2-3, with TRBD2 matching over 11 bases. Source: whole blood, taken in connection with sensitization to the hapten diphenylcyclopropenone (DPC). This TCR was sampled from a woman in her fifties or sixties with alopecia areata. Some clones in this sample may be carry-over from other donors' samples. The CDR3 nucleotides are TGTGCCAGCAGTGAAGCGGACGGCGGTTTTTTAGCGGGGGGGCCGAATGCGCAGTATTTT. Translated, it gives CASSEADGGFLAGGPNAQYF.